The next 17 T cell receptor beta chains were all read from a single sample in a study of cytomegalovirus exposure and HLA in healthy donors. Sequenced by immunoSEQ multiplex PCR; TCRdb stores in-frame clones only, minus some. This sample carries over 100,000 clones, roughly 90% of them seen once, and the ten largest clones take roughly 6%. Sequencing was done on a sample of PBMCs. Receptors were obtained from a young woman in good health and CMV-seropositive.

This rearrangement joins TRBV18 to TRBJ2-1; TRBD2 might be the D (6 bases). The V gene's germline CDR1 is KGHSH and CDR2 LQKENI. This CDR3 has 11 amino acids. Trimming removed 5 bases at V and 11 bases at J, with 10 bases between. CDR3 nucleotide sequence: TGTGCCAGCTCAGACGGACTACAGCAGTTCTTC. It encodes CASSDGLQQFF. The full variable domain, in which reference TRBV18 and TRBJ2-1 provide the parts outside the CDR3, is NAGVMQNPRHLVRRRGQEARLRCSPMKGHSHVYWYRQLPEEGLKFMVYLQKENIIDESGMPKERFSAEFPKEGPSILRIQQVVRGDSAAYFCASSDGLQQFFGPGTRLTVL.

This chain joins TRBV5-8 and TRBJ2-1, with TRBD2 matching 14 bases. Trimming took 4 bases from V and 7 from J; bases not matched to a gene: 10. The germline V gene encodes CDR1 SGHTS and CDR2 YDEGEE. The CDR3 runs to 17 residues. The CDR3 sequence: CASSGRPGLAGANEQFF. The DNA of the CDR3 is TGTGCCAGCAGCGGGAGACCGGGACTAGCGGGAGCGAATGAGCAGTTCTTC.

The J gene is TRBJ2-2, the V gene TRBV4-1, with 9 bases aligning to TRBD1. The J segment lost 9 bases and the V segment lost 2 bases, leaving 7 bases of the junction unmatched. The CDR3 contains 15 residues. Germline V gene data show CDR1 as MGHRA and CDR2 as YSYEKL. The CDR3 loop reads CASSQIGTGKRELFF. CDR3 nucleotides: TGCGCCAGCAGCCAAATTGGGACAGGGAAAAGGGAGCTGTTTTTT.

The rearrangement joins TRBV6-4 to TRBJ2-3, with 7 nucleotides matching TRBD2. Germline CDR1 and CDR2: MRHNA and SNTAGT. V shed 0 bases and J 3 bases; nucleotides not matched to a gene: 3. The CDR3 is 15 residues long. CDR3 amino acids: CASSDSSGQTDTQYF. DNA of the CDR3: TGTGCCAGCAGTGACTCTAGCGGGCAAACAGATACGCAGTATTTT.

The CDR3 here is CASSIIPRRTEAFF. Written as DNA, the CDR3 is TGTGCCAGTAGTATTATCCCAAGGCGGACTGAAGCTTTCTTT. The genes are TRBV19 and TRBJ1-1; D remains ambiguous. CDR3 length equals 14 residues. V gave up 3 bases and J gave up 5 bases, with 13 bases separating them. Per the germline V gene, CDR1 is LNHDA and CDR2 is SQIVND (reference sequence).

This clone showed up just once. This chain joins TRBV4-2 and TRBJ1-5; D ambiguous. The CDR3 loop spans 16 amino acids. V was pared by 1 base and J by 2 bases, with 12 bases between. From germline, CDR1 is LGHNA and CDR2 YNFKEQ. CDR3 region: CASSQALVRGNQPQHF. In DNA, the CDR3 is TGTGCCAGCAGCCAAGCGTTAGTCCGGGGCAATCAGCCCCAGCATTTT.

In its sample, this clone was seen once. This chain connects TRBV5-6 to TRBJ2-6, with D hard to call. Germline V gene data show CDR1 as SGHDT and CDR2 as YYEEEE. The V and J ends lost 0 bases and 2 bases respectively, with 6 bases between them. The length of the CDR3 is 15 residues. CDR3 DNA: TGTGCCAGCAGCTTGGGGCAGGCTGGGGCCAACGTCCTGACTTTC. Translation: CASSLGQAGANVLTF.

The chain has TRBV7-8 and TRBJ2-7; weak D call: TRBD1 (5 bases). The CDR3 runs to 14 residues. Germline V gives CDR1 SGHVS, CDR2 FQNEAQ. Trimming cost V 3 bases and J 3 bases, with 12 bases left between them. CDR3 nucleotides: TGTGCCAGCAGCTTTGTGGACACAATCTACGAGCAGTACTTC. Its translation: CASSFVDTIYEQYF.

The chain joins TRBV11-2 to TRBJ1-6, with TRBD1 identical over 9 bases. This CDR3 contains 13 residues. Germline trimming cut 8 bases from V and 4 bases from J; bases unmatched to any gene: 0. Per germline, CDR1 SGHAT and CDR2 FQNNGV. In DNA, the CDR3 is TGTGCCAGCGGGACAGGGTATAATTCACCCCTCCACTTT. Encoded protein: CASGTGYNSPLHF.

The rearrangement links TRBV19 to TRBJ1-2; 12 nucleotides match TRBD1. With 5 bases clipped from V and 7 bases from J, the junction kept 8 bases outside the gene matches. The germline V gene has CDR1 LNHDA and CDR2 SQIVND (reference sequence). The length of the CDR3 is 15 residues. CDR3 nucleotide sequence: TGTGCCAGTAGTCCCGGGACAGGGGGCGCGGGTGGCTACACCTTC. Its translation: CASSPGTGGAGGYTF.

This chain links TRBV2 with TRBJ1-5; 9 nucleotides agree with TRBD1. V was clipped by 6 bases and J by 7 bases; unmatched bases: 7. This CDR3 has 14 residues. Germline lookup yields CDR1 SNHLY and CDR2 FYNNEI. CDR3 sequence (DNA): TGTGCCAGCAGGACAGGGGGGAAGGGACAGCCCCAGCATTTT. This translates into CASRTGGKGQPQHF.

The rearrangement links TRBV5-4 to TRBJ2-1; tentatively, D is TRBD2 (5 bases). CDR1 is SGHNT and CDR2 is YYREEE in the germline V gene (reference sequence). CDR3 length: 14 amino acids. Trimming pared 0 bases from V and 10 bases from J, leaving 14 bases between. CDR3 nucleotide sequence: TGTGCCAGCAGCTTGGAACCACTAGTAACCGAGCAGTTCTTC. The encoded protein is CASSLEPLVTEQFF.

The rearrangement uses TRBV15 and TRBJ1-1, with D unresolved. CDR1 is LNHNV and CDR2 is YYDKDF in the germline V gene (reference sequence). The CDR3 length is 14 residues. Between the trimmed V and J ends, which lost 5 bases and 3 bases, there was a span of 13 bases. CDR3 sequence (DNA): TGTGCCACCAGCCGAGGAGATGTGGACACTGAAGCTTTCTTT. It translates to CATSRGDVDTEAFF.

This clone occurred once. The chain is built from TRBV14 and TRBJ2-1; 7 bases are a match to TRBD2. CDR3 size: 13 residues. Per germline, CDR1 SGHDN and CDR2 FVKESK. The ends lost 4 bases at V and 6 bases at J; junction bases unmatched: 3. Here the CDR3 DNA reads TGTGCCAGCAGCCCCAGACTAGCCAATGAGCAGTTCTTC. This gives the protein CASSPRLANEQFF.

The rearrangement links TRBV6-5 to TRBJ2-7; the match to TRBD1 covers 8 bases. The CDR3 is 14 amino acids. CDR1 MNHEY and CDR2 SVGAGI come from the germline V gene. V dropped 6 bases and J dropped 2; count of bases not matched to a gene: 6. The CDR3 DNA is TGTGCCAGCAGACGGCGGACAGGGCCCTACGAGCAGTACTTC. Its translation: CASRRRTGPYEQYF.

This sequence joins TRBV28 and TRBJ2-5; TRBD1 agrees at 8 bases. This CDR3 comprises 18 residues. The germline V gene encodes CDR1 MDHEN and CDR2 SYDVKM. V shed 2 bases and J 0 bases; nucleotides not matched to a gene: 11. CDR3 region: CASSLARGRRWYQETQYF. The CDR3 DNA is TGTGCCAGCAGTTTAGCCAGGGGGCGAAGGTGGTACCAAGAGACCCAGTACTTC.

V and J are TRBV6-1 and TRBJ2-3, with TRBD2 identical over 9 bases. Losses at the gene ends were 5 bases for V and 3 bases for J; bases not matched to a gene: 3. Per germline, CDR1 MNHNS and CDR2 SASEGT. This CDR3 spans 14 amino acids. CDR3 loop: CASSKLAGTDTQYF. The DNA of the CDR3 is TGTGCCAGCAGTAAGCTAGCGGGAACAGATACGCAGTATTTT.